A selection of T cell receptor beta chains follows, all from one sample in a study of shared clonotypes between healthy human individuals. Sequenced by immunoSEQ multiplex PCR; TCRdb stores in-frame clones only, minus some. The data contain about 680,000 clones, around 90% of them seen just once; the ten biggest clones take up 24%. Material: naive CD8+ T cells sorted from blood. Receptor source: a man younger than 45 in good health. CDR3s include the opening cysteine and the closing phenylalanine or tryptophan. D genes are given only for firm matches. Clone size is stated in some rows and not others, as once, few, many or a class when expanded.

>-|-|TRBJ2-1|TRBV11-3
TGTGCCAGCAGCTTCCCGGACTCCTACAATGAGCAGTTCTTC
CASSFPDSYNEQFF
>-|-|TRBJ2-3|TRBV7-9
TGTGCCAGCACAGGGTGGGGGGACACAGATACGCAGTATTTT
CASTGWGDTDTQYF
>-|-|TRBJ1-5|TRBV9
TGTGCCAGCAGCTTACGTGGGGGGGCCTGGCCCCAGCATTTT
CASSLRGGAWPQHF
>-|-|TRBJ1-1|TRBV20-1
TGCAGTGCCAGACCGACTTTCTTT
CSARPTFF
>-|-|TRBJ2-3|TRBV19
TGTGCCAGTAGTATAGACCAGGGCGCAGATACGCAGTATTTT
CASSIDQGADTQYF
>TRBD2|-|TRBJ2-7|TRBV5-1
TGCGCCAGCAGCTTGAAGCCCGGGCGGGAGGCTTTTCCCTACGAGCAGTACTTC
CASSLKPGREAFPYEQYF
>TRBD2|-|TRBJ2-3|TRBV27
TGTGCCAGCAGTTTTATGCTTGCGGGAGGCACAGATACGCAGTATTTT
CASSFMLAGGTDTQYF
>-|-|TRBJ1-4|TRBV7-9
TGTGCCAGCAGCTTAGCGGTAGCCGGAAAGCTGTTTTTT
CASSLAVAGKLFF
>TRBD2|few|TRBJ2-1|TRBV6-1
TGTGCCAGCAGTGGATTTAGCGGGAGAAGTGGTGCTGAGCAGTTCTTC
CASSGFSGRSGAEQFF
>TRBD2|once|TRBJ2-4|TRBV9
TGTGCCAGCAGCTTAGGGGAGACGACTAGCAGTACCAAAAACATTCAGTACTTC
CASSLGETTSSTKNIQYF
>-|-|TRBJ1-1|TRBV7-8
TGTGCCAGCAGCTCCGACAGCTTCGGGACTGAAGCTTTCTTT
CASSSDSFGTEAFF
>-|-|TRBJ2-7|TRBV27
TGTGCCAGCAGTTTATCCCAGGGTCTCCTCTACGAGCAGTACTTC
CASSLSQGLLYEQYF
>TRBD2|-|TRBJ2-5|TRBV6-1
TGTGCCAGCAGTGGCCAGGGACTAGCGGGAGGACAAGTGAAAGAGACCCAGTACTTC
CASSGQGLAGGQVKETQYF
>-|once|TRBJ2-7|TRBV11-2
TGTGCCAGCAGCATCGACTTTTCCTACGAGCAGTACTTC
CASSIDFSYEQYF
>-|-|TRBJ2-7|TRBV27
TGTGCCAGCAGTTTTTCCGACACCTACGAGCAGTACTTC
CASSFSDTYEQYF
>TRBD2|-|TRBJ2-5|TRBV9
TGTGCCAGCAGCGTGTGGGGAGGGCCGCAGGAGACCCAGTACTTC
CASSVWGGPQETQYF
>TRBD1|-|TRBJ1-1|TRBV10-3
TGTGCCATCAAAGGGGACGTGGGCAGGGGGCATGCTTTCTTT
CAIKGDVGRGHAFF
>TRBD2|-|TRBJ2-7|TRBV5-1
TGCGCCAGCAGCGGGAGCGGGAGTATTTACGAGCAGTACTTC
CASSGSGSIYEQYF
>TRBD2|-|TRBJ2-7|TRBV15
TGTGCCACCACCTCGAGCGGGACCTACGAGCAGTACTTC
CATTSSGTYEQYF
>TRBD2|-|TRBJ2-1|TRBV27
TGTGCCAGCAGTTTAGGGACTAGCGGCTCCTACAATGAGCAGTTCTTC
CASSLGTSGSYNEQFF
>TRBD2|-|TRBJ2-7|TRBV9
TGTGCCAGCAGCGTTACTAGCGGCGGCGAGCAGTACTTC
CASSVTSGGEQYF
>-|-|TRBJ1-4|TRBV7-9
TGTGCCAGCAGCTTAGATGGGACCTGGGAAAAACTGTTTTTT
CASSLDGTWEKLFF
>-|-|TRBJ2-7|TRBV7-9
TGTGCCAGCACCCTCCCAGGGTTTCGCGAGCAGTACTTC
CASTLPGFREQYF
>-|-|TRBJ2-7|TRBV28
TGTGCCAGCGGACAGAACTACGAGCAGTACTTC
CASGQNYEQYF
>TRBD1|-|TRBJ1-1|TRBV5-1
TGCGCCAGCAGCTTGGGAGGGGACAGTGGGACCACTGAAGCTTTCTTT
CASSLGGDSGTTEAFF
>-|once|TRBJ2-7|TRBV2
TGTGCCAGCAGTGATAGCGAGGACTACGAGCAGTACTTC
CASSDSEDYEQYF
>TRBD2|-|TRBJ2-5|TRBV4-3
TGCGCCAGCAGCCAAGACCCGACTAGCTCAGAGAGGGAGACCCAGTACTTC
CASSQDPTSSERETQYF
>-|-|TRBJ2-3|TRBV5-5
TGTGCCAGCAGCTTGAGAGGACTGGGGGGGCCAGATACGCAGTATTTT
CASSLRGLGGPDTQYF
>TRBD2|-|TRBJ2-1|TRBV28
TGTGCCAGCAGTTCCGGGGGGGCCTACAATGAGCAGTTCTTC
CASSSGGAYNEQFF
>-|-|TRBJ1-1|TRBV2
TGTGCCACCTCCGACGGGGTAAACACTGAAGCTTTCTTT
CATSDGVNTEAFF
>-|few|TRBJ2-2|TRBV6-5
TGTGCCAGCAGGAAAGGGCTAGCCTCCGGGGAGCTGTTTTTT
CASRKGLASGELFF
>-|-|TRBJ2-7|TRBV10-2
TGCGCCAGCAACGGAGACACCTCCTACGAGCAGTACTTC
CASNGDTSYEQYF
>-|-|TRBJ2-3|TRBV5-1
TGCGCCAGCAGCTTGGAAGGGAGTGGCACAGATACGCAGTATTTT
CASSLEGSGTDTQYF
>-|-|TRBJ2-7|TRBV27
TGTGCCAGCAGTCCGTCCGGCTCCATCAAGGCCTACGAGCAGTACTTC
CASSPSGSIKAYEQYF
>-|-|TRBJ2-7|TRBV28
TGTGCCAGCAGTTTTCAACCGGGAAAAGCGTACTACGAGCAGTACTTC
CASSFQPGKAYYEQYF
>TRBD2|-|TRBJ2-7|TRBV10-3
TGTGCCATCAGTCGACTAGCGGGACTTTACGAGCAGTACTTC
CAISRLAGLYEQYF
>-|-|TRBJ2-7|TRBV4-3
TGCGCCAGCAGCCAAGATTTGGAACTCTACGAGCAGTACTTC
CASSQDLELYEQYF
>TRBD1|-|TRBJ2-7|TRBV11-1
TGTGCCAGCAGCCCATCCATAACAGGGGCGAACTACGAGCAGTACTTC
CASSPSITGANYEQYF
>-|once|TRBJ1-2|TRBV11-2
TGTGCCAGCAGCGGCACAGGCTATGGCTACACCTTC
CASSGTGYGYTF
>TRBD1|-|TRBJ2-1|TRBV5-1
TGCGCCAGCAGCTCCCGGGGACAGGGGGAATTTTTGCTTCCCTACAATGAGCAGTTCTTC
CASSSRGQGEFLLPYNEQFF
>TRBD2|-|TRBJ2-7|TRBV6-1
TGTGCCAGCAGTGAAAGTGCTAGCGGGGATGCCTACGAGCAGTACTTC
CASSESASGDAYEQYF
>-|-|TRBJ2-1|TRBV9
TGTGCCAGCAGCGTAGCGCACTCTTCCCTCTACAATGAGCAGTTCTTC
CASSVAHSSLYNEQFF
>TRBD1|-|TRBJ2-7|TRBV15
TGTGCCACCAGCAGAGCGAACAGGGGTTCGAGTTCCTACGAGCAGTACTTC
CATSRANRGSSSYEQYF